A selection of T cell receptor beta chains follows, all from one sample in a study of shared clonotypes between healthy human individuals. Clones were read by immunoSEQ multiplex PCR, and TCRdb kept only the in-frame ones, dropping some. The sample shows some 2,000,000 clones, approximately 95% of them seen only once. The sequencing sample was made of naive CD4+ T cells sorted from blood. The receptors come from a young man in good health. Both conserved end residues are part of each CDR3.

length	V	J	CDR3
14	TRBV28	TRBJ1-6	CASNSRALNSPLHF
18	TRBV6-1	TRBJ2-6	CASSGTGVGASGANVLTF
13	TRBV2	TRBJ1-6	CASQARGVGPLHF
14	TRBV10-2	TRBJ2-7	CASSRLAGGYEQYF
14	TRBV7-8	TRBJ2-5	CASSLGSRAETQYF
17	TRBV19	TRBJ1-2	CASSRTSQSGQVYGYTF
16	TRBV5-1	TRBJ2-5	CASSLEGALRAETQYF
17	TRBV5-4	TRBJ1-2	CASSGGRDIPRGYGYTF
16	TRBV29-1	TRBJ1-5	CSVRVAGADYNQPQHF
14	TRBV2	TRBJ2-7	CASRAPGLRGEQYF
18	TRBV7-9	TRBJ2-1	CASSPGGGRAENYNEQFF
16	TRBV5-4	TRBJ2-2	CASSGRQGDYTGELFF
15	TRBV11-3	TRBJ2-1	CASSLEGGFYNEQFF
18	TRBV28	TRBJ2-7	CASSFLLAGGSSSYEQYF
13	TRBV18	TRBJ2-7	CASSPTSGYEQYF
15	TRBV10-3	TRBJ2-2	CAISVAGSNTGELFF
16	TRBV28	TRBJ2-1	CASRPGGGYSYNEQFF
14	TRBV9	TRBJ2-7	CASSVDRGPYEQYF
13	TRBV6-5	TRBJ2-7	CASSSQGAYEQYF
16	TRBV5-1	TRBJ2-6	CASSPLGSSGANVLTF
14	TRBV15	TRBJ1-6	CATSRFGGASPLHF
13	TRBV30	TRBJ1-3	CAWIRGPGNTIYF
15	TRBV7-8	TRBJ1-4	CASSLGRGMGEKLFF
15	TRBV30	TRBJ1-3	CAWTDRGRAGNTIYF
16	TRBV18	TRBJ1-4	CASSPRTGGRNEKLFF